This TCR beta chain was retrieved from a study of cytomegalovirus exposure and HLA in healthy donors. Regarding the study as a whole: TCR beta V- and J-gene trimming was later associated with a missense DCLRE1C variant.

CDR3 length: 15 amino acids. The J segment lost 6 bases and the V segment lost 1 base, leaving 7 bases of the junction unmatched. In germline, CDR1 is SEHNR, CDR2 FQNEAQ (reference sequence). Comments on this clone: Its antigen is unknown.

PCR primers comprised 60 Vbeta and 13 Jbeta primers. Data came from immunoSEQ multiplex PCR; TCRdb stores just in-frame clones and leaves some out. This table holds some 120,000 clones, around 82% found once. The sequence was collected from a man aged 25-45 years in good health and CMV-seropositive. Source material: PBMCs. This chain joins TRBV7-9 and TRBJ1-2; 8 nucleotides agree with TRBD1. Written as DNA, the CDR3 is TGTGCCAGCAGCTTAGAGACAGGGGCCGAGGATGGCTACACCTTC. It is translated as CASSLETGAEDGYTF.